This T cell receptor beta chain emerged from a study of T-cell reconstitution after alpha-beta-depleted transplantation in children. Study observations and caveats: Diversity of TCRbeta at day 60 was high in some patients, arising from surviving recipient T cells and thymic progenitors.

This clonotype was counted ten times or more. What it binds is unknown. CDR3 length: 15 residues. Trimming shortened V by 7 bases and J by 0 bases, and 16 bases separated the two germline ends. Germline values: CDR1 SNHLY, CDR2 FYNNEI. Construction of the TCRbeta library involved unique molecular identifiers. TCRdb itself ran the PCR reads through MiXCR, one entry per CDR3 protein. The table records a few hundred thousand distinct CDR3 sequences, 11% of them present only once. This TCR was recovered from a male patient between 2 and 15 years old who had a stem cell transplant for chronic granulomatous disease, so the T cells may come from the graft donor. Sample: peripheral blood, taken 180 days after TCRalphabeta/CD19-depleted stem cell transplant. The V and J genes are TRBV2 and TRBJ2-7; weak D call: TRBD1 (6 bases). The CDR3 region has the DNA TGTGCCAGCAACAAACAGGGCCTGAGCTCCTACGAGCAGTACTTC. Amino acids: CASNKQGLSSYEQYF.